These 31 T cell receptor beta chains originate from one sample sequenced in a study of glioma-infiltrating T cells after dendritic cell vaccination. Here immunoSEQ multiplex PCR was the method, and the copy in TCRdb shows in-frame clones only, minus some. The profile shows over 90,000 clones, about 83% of them singletons. This sample comprised blood, obtained before dendritic cell vaccination. The source of these receptors is a human donor with glioblastoma.

V gene TRBV5-1 combines with J gene TRBJ1-2; 7 bases align to TRBD1. The CDR3 covers 12 residues. Germline V gene data show CDR1 as SGHRS and CDR2 as YFSETQ. V was clipped by 4 bases and J by 8 bases; unmatched bases: 5. The CDR3 sequence is CASSVGQNGYTF. CDR3 in DNA: TGCGCCAGCAGCGTGGGACAGAACGGCTACACCTTC. Together with reference TRBV5-1 and TRBJ1-2, the CDR3 gives the full variable domain: KAGVTQTPRYLIKTRGQQVTLSCSPISGHRSVSWYQQTPGQGLQFLFEYFSETQRNKGNFPGRFSGRQFSNSRSEMNVSTLELGDSALYLCASSVGQNGYTFGSGTRLTVV.

V gene TRBV7-9 combines with J gene TRBJ2-2, with TRBD2 identical over 7 bases. V shed 2 bases and J 6 bases; nucleotides not matched to a gene: 9. Germline-derived CDR1 and CDR2 are SEHNR and FQNEAQ (reference sequence). The CDR3 covers 16 residues. In DNA, the CDR3 is TGTGCCAGCAGCTTAAGGCTAGGTAGCGGGCCCGGGGAGCTGTTTTTT. Translating it yields CASSLRLGSGPGELFF.

The chain is built from TRBV4-1 and TRBJ2-2; a possible D gene is TRBD2 (6 bases). The CDR3 contains 17 residues. Trimming removed 0 bases at V and 7 bases at J, with 18 bases between. CDR1 is MGHRA, CDR2 YSYEKL, per germline. The CDR3 coding sequence is TGCGCCAGCAGCCAAGAGGAGTGGGCGATCGGGAGCGGGGAGCTGTTTTTT. Residues: CASSQEEWAIGSGELFF.

J is TRBJ2-7 and V is TRBV4-1, with 10 bases identical to TRBD2. V was pared by 2 bases and J by 2 bases, with 9 bases of the junction left unmatched. CDR1 and CDR2 from the germline V gene are MGHRA and YSYEKL. This CDR3 region has 17 residues. The chain's CDR3 is CASSQPLGTSEAYEQYF. The CDR3 nucleotides read TGCGCCAGCAGCCAACCCCTGGGGACTAGCGAGGCCTACGAGCAGTACTTC.

The V gene is TRBV10-1, the J gene TRBJ1-5, with 7 positions matching TRBD1. The V gene's germline CDR1 is WNHNN and CDR2 SYGVQD (reference sequence). This CDR3 is 14 amino acids long. The trim removed 3 bases at V and 5 bases at J, leaving 4 bases unmatched. CDR3 nucleotide sequence: TGCGCCAGCAGTGAAGACAGGGTTCATCAGCCCCAGCATTTT. Translation: CASSEDRVHQPQHF.

This chain links TRBV7-3 with TRBJ1-1; the D gene is possibly TRBD1 (5 bases). This CDR3 has 15 amino acids. V gave up 3 bases and J gave up 1 base, with 12 bases separating them. Germline CDR1 and CDR2: SGHTA and FQGTGA. Here the CDR3 DNA reads TGTGCCAGCAGCTTGGCAGGGCCCCGGAACACTGAAGCTTTCTTT. It encodes CASSLAGPRNTEAFF.

This clone was detected many times. The rearrangement links TRBV27 to TRBJ1-4, with D possibly TRBD1 on 5 matching bases. CDR1 is MNHEY and CDR2 is SMNVEV in the germline V gene (reference sequence). V gave up 5 bases and J gave up 7 bases, with 20 bases separating them. The CDR3 totals 16 residues. CDR3 coding DNA: TGTGCCAGCAGTACTGGGGCGCACTTCGGGAGTGAAAAACTGTTTTTT. This sequence encodes CASSTGAHFGSEKLFF. The entire variable domain, with the rest obtained from reference TRBV27 and TRBJ1-4, is as follows: EAQVTQNPRYLITVTGKKLTVTCSQNMNHEYMSWYRQDPGLGLRQIYYSMNVEVTDKGDVPEGYKVSRKEKRNFPLILESPSPNQTSLYFCASSTGAHFGSEKLFFGSGTQLSVL.

The chain has TRBV29-1 and TRBJ2-2, with D unclear. This CDR3 spans 13 amino acids. Trimming cost V 3 bases and J 0 bases, with 5 bases left between them. The germline V gene has CDR1 SQVTM and CDR2 ANQGSEA. The CDR3 here is CSVDGPNTGELFF. Written as DNA, the CDR3 is TGCAGCGTTGATGGCCCGAACACCGGGGAGCTGTTTTTT.

The CDR3 here is CASSLVSQGRLAEAFF. In nucleotides, the CDR3 is TGTGCCAGCAGCTTAGTTTCTCAGGGCAGGCTAGCTGAAGCTTTCTTT. The chain links TRBV7-8 to TRBJ1-1; TRBD1 might be the D (5 bases). Germline CDR1 reads SGHVS; CDR2 reads FQNEAQ. The CDR3 length is 16 residues. The V end was cut by 1 base, the J end by 6 bases, with 18 bases between. Full variable domain (rest looked up from reference TRBV7-8 and TRBJ1-1): GAGVSQSPRYKVAKRGQDVALRCDPISGHVSLFWYQQALGQGPEFLTYFQNEAQLDKSGLPSDRFFAERPEGSVSTLKIQRTQQEDSAVYLCASSLVSQGRLAEAFFGQGTRLTVV.

CDR3 nucleotides: TGCGCCAGCAGCCAACAGGGGGGAGAGACCCAGTACTTC. Amino acids: CASSQQGGETQYF. The V call is TRBV4-3, the J call TRBJ2-5; D perhaps matches TRBD1 (7 bases). With 2 bases removed from V and 4 bases from J, the gap between germline ends came to 8 bases. The CDR3 has 13 residues. Germline CDR1 is LGHNA and CDR2 is YSLEER.

This clone was seen only once. The chain links TRBV19 to TRBJ2-5; 11 bases are a match to TRBD1. There are 16 residues in the CDR3. Germline CDR1 is LNHDA and CDR2 is SQIVND (reference sequence). With V trimmed by 1 base and J by 6 bases, 7 bases remained unmatched. The CDR3 sequence is CASSIGRDRGTKTQYF. As DNA, the CDR3 is TGTGCCAGTAGTATAGGCCGGGACAGGGGGACAAAGACCCAGTACTTC.

The V and J genes are TRBV25-1 and TRBJ2-2; 8 nucleotides line up with TRBD1. Germline V gene lookup returns CDR1 MGHDK and CDR2 SYGVNS. CDR3 size: 17 residues. V shed 4 bases and J 4 bases; nucleotides not matched to a gene: 11. The CDR3 DNA sequence: TGTGCCAGCAGTGCTCAAACAGGGGGAATAGGCACCGGGGAGCTGTTTTTT. This sequence encodes CASSAQTGGIGTGELFF.

The chain couples TRBV6-6 to TRBJ1-2; possible D gene TRBD1, 5 bases. This CDR3 contains 12 residues. Germline assignment: CDR1 MNHNY and CDR2 SVGAGI (reference sequence). Trimming took off 8 bases at V and 5 bases at J, with 12 bases between the two ends. The CDR3 DNA sequence: TGTGCCAGCCACCGGGGGTCGTATGGCTACACCTTC. Translating it yields CASHRGSYGYTF.

The rearrangement links TRBV15 to TRBJ1-3; D is possibly TRBD1 (5 bases). The CDR3 is made up of 16 amino acids. V was shortened by 0 bases and J by 0 bases, with 9 bases between the two germline ends. Germline loops: CDR1 LNHNV, CDR2 YYDKDF (reference sequence). The CDR3 region is CATSREGGNSGNTIYF. DNA of the CDR3: TGTGCCACCAGCAGAGAGGGGGGGAACTCTGGAAACACCATATATTTT.

The chain has TRBV7-4 and TRBJ2-4, with D perhaps TRBD1 (6 bases). Germline loops: CDR1 SGHVT, CDR2 SQSDAQ. Deletions cut 6 bases from V and 2 bases from J, with 17 bases between. This CDR3 is built from 16 residues. CDR3 coding DNA: TGTGCCAGCAGACCCCACAGGGTACCTACCAAAAACATTCAGTACTTC. This codes for CASRPHRVPTKNIQYF.

This clone was seen once. V is TRBV25-1 and J is TRBJ1-2; tentative D call: TRBD1 (6 bases). CDR3 size: 17 residues. Per the germline V gene, CDR1 is MGHDK and CDR2 is SYGVNS. The germline V and J ends were trimmed by 3 bases and 4 bases, with 21 bases remaining between them. The CDR3, as DNA: TGTGCCAGCAGTGAGAAGGGGGTAGGTTCGGATCCCTATGGCTACACCTTC. This codes for CASSEKGVGSDPYGYTF.

The V and J genes are TRBV9 and TRBJ1-1, with 8 nucleotides matching TRBD1. This CDR3 comprises 13 residues. Germline CDR1 reads SGDLS; CDR2 reads YYNGEE. With V trimmed by 5 bases and J by 1 base, 1 base remained unmatched. CDR3 sequence: CASRGQANTEAFF. DNA of the CDR3: TGTGCCAGCAGGGGACAGGCGAACACTGAAGCTTTCTTT.

The genes are TRBV7-6 and TRBJ2-5; possibly TRBD1 for D (6 bases). The V and J ends lost 5 bases and 4 bases respectively, with 17 bases between them. The CDR3 runs to 15 residues. The germline V gene encodes CDR1 SGHVS and CDR2 FNYEAQ. The CDR3 loop is CASSRGRVGGETQYF. The CDR3 DNA sequence: TGTGCCAGCAGCCGGGGCAGGGTAGGGGGAGAGACCCAGTACTTC.

The chain is built from TRBV10-2 and TRBJ1-4, with D possibly TRBD1 on 6 matching bases. V was pared by 2 bases and J by 2 bases, with 12 bases between. CDR3 size: 16 residues. CDR1 and CDR2 from the germline V gene are WSHSY and SAAADI. The CDR3 DNA reads TGCGCCAGCAGTGAGGACAGGCTAGGCACTAATGAAAAACTGTTTTTT. Translation gives CASSEDRLGTNEKLFF.

The chain links TRBV5-1 to TRBJ2-2, with TRBD1 matching 7 bases. V trimming: 2 bases; J trimming: 4 bases; junction bases outside the gene matches: 2. The CDR3 consists of 14 residues. Germline V gives CDR1 SGHRS, CDR2 YFSETQ. The CDR3 bases are TGCGCCAGCAGCTTACAGGGGATCACCGGGGAGCTGTTTTTT. Amino acid sequence: CASSLQGITGELFF.

The rearrangement links TRBV27 to TRBJ2-7, with 9 bases that match TRBD1. The CDR3 totals 14 residues. The germline V gene has CDR1 MNHEY and CDR2 SMNVEV (reference sequence). V trimming: 5 bases; J trimming: 6 bases; junction bases outside the gene matches: 8. The CDR3 loop is CASSPGTGMSEQYF. The CDR3 nucleotides read TGTGCCAGCAGTCCCGGGACAGGGATGTCCGAGCAGTACTTC.

This clone occurred a few times. For the CDR3, the DNA is TGTGCCAGCAGTTGGACAGGGCAATCACCCCTCCACTTT. This translates into CASSWTGQSPLHF. The chain is built from TRBV6-1 and TRBJ1-6, with 8 bases that match TRBD1. The germline V gene has CDR1 MNHNS and CDR2 SASEGT. V lost 5 bases and J lost 10; bases outside the gene matches: 4. The CDR3 covers 13 residues.

The chain couples TRBV6-5 to TRBJ1-2; TRBD1 is a possible D gene (5 bases). CDR3 size: 13 residues. CDR1 and CDR2 from the germline V gene are MNHEY and SVGAGI. Trimming left V 6 bases short and J 3 bases short, with 11 bases between. The CDR3 loop reads CASRPTAYYGYTF. The DNA for the CDR3 is TGTGCCAGCAGGCCGACAGCGTACTATGGCTACACCTTC.

V and J are TRBV23-1 and TRBJ2-7, with D possibly TRBD2 on 6 matching bases. TRBV23-1 counts as an open reading frame of uncertain function. The V and J ends lost 3 bases and 3 bases respectively, with 12 bases between them. The CDR3 contains 14 residues. As DNA, the CDR3 is TGCGCCAGCAGTCAGCAGGGAGGCGACTACGAGCAGTACTTC. Its protein is CASSQQGGDYEQYF.

V and J are TRBV5-1 and TRBJ2-7, with TRBD1 as a possible D gene (5 bases). The CDR3 is made up of 14 amino acids. Deletions cut 1 base from V and 4 bases from J, with 12 bases between. Germline loops: CDR1 SGHRS, CDR2 YFSETQ. This CDR3 is CASSLWTPPYEQYF. In DNA, the CDR3 is TGCGCCAGCAGCTTGTGGACACCCCCTTACGAGCAGTACTTC.

J is TRBJ2-5 and V is TRBV7-6, with a possible D match to TRBD2 (7 bases). The CDR3 covers 17 residues. With 6 bases removed from V and 4 bases from J, the gap between germline ends came to 24 bases. Germline V gene data show CDR1 as SGHVS and CDR2 as FNYEAQ. CDR3: CASSSVQRGGVGETQYF. The CDR3 DNA reads as TGTGCCAGCAGTTCGGTCCAAAGGGGGGGAGTAGGAGAGACCCAGTACTTC.

The chain uses TRBV4-3 and TRBJ2-1; D perhaps matches TRBD2 (7 bases). Germline V gene sequence: CDR1 LGHNA, CDR2 YSLEER. V was clipped by 0 bases and J by 6 bases, with 15 bases between them. The CDR3 is made up of 16 amino acids. The CDR3 here is CASSQDYGEGGNEQFF. The CDR3 DNA sequence: TGCGCCAGCAGCCAAGATTATGGGGAGGGGGGCAATGAGCAGTTCTTC.

The gene calls are TRBV19 and TRBJ1-2; D call uncertain. CDR1 is LNHDA and CDR2 is SQIVND in the germline V gene (reference sequence). V dropped 0 bases and J dropped 0 bases, with 11 bases sitting between them. This CDR3 is 16 amino acids long. The CDR3 region is CASSIDRGVSNYGYTF. CDR3 nucleotide sequence: TGTGCCAGTAGTATAGATCGAGGTGTATCTAACTATGGCTACACCTTC.

The chain carries TRBV11-3 and TRBJ2-7; no definite D call. In germline, CDR1 is SGHNT, CDR2 YENEEA. V was pared by 5 bases and J by 0 bases, with 5 bases between. CDR3 length: 12 residues. The CDR3 DNA reads TGTGCCAGCAGCCCCAGCTCCTACGAGCAGTACTTC. Encoded protein: CASSPSSYEQYF.

The chain carries TRBV6-5 and TRBJ1-1; D is possibly TRBD1 (5 bases). This CDR3 contains 15 residues. V was pared by 7 bases and J by 1 base, with 16 bases between. Germline V CDR1 and CDR2: MNHEY, SVGAGI. CDR3 amino acids: CASTFATAGNTEAFF. CDR3 DNA sequence: TGTGCCAGCACCTTCGCGACAGCTGGGAACACTGAAGCTTTCTTT.

This clone was found a few times. The V gene is TRBV7-9, the J gene TRBJ1-4; D might be TRBD1 (6 bases). Trimming took 5 bases from V and 12 from J, leaving 19 bases between them. Germline V lookup: CDR1 SEHNR, CDR2 FQNEAQ (reference sequence). This CDR3 region has 14 residues. The CDR3: CASSPRNREGELFF. The CDR3 bases are TGTGCCAGCAGCCCCAGGAACAGGGAGGGGGAACTGTTTTTT.